The 31 T cell receptor beta chains below come from one sample, sequenced in a study of CD8+ T cells in alopecia areata. The authors extracted RNA and reverse transcribed it into cDNA as the sequencing template. Using immunoSEQ multiplex PCR, the repertoire was profiled, and TCRdb retains in-frame clones only, with some absent. This table has about 250,000 clones, 60% appearing once. The treatment denotes: oral pan-JAK inhibitor, 5-10 mg twice daily. Sequenced material: CD4+ T cells sorted from blood, taken at approximately week 52, from a patient treated with tofacitinib. The receptor set was obtained from a human donor with alopecia areata.

The chain joins TRBV15 to TRBJ1-1, with D unclear. This CDR3 has 13 amino acids. The V and J ends lost 1 base and 3 bases respectively, with 6 bases between them. Germline CDR1 reads LNHNV; CDR2 reads YYDKDF (reference sequence). The CDR3 DNA reads TGTGCCACCAGCAGAGTTTGGGACACTGAAGCTTTCTTT. This gives the protein CATSRVWDTEAFF.

This clone was recorded a few times. This chain uses TRBV30 with TRBJ1-2, with a possible D match to TRBD1 (5 bases). The V and J ends lost 1 base and 2 bases respectively, with 8 bases between them. There are 13 residues in the CDR3. From germline, CDR1 is GTSNPN and CDR2 SVGIG (reference sequence). Here the CDR3 DNA reads TGTGCCTGGAGTGATGGGGCCAACTATGGCTACACCTTC. Amino acids: CAWSDGANYGYTF.

V and J are TRBV7-9 and TRBJ1-5; 7 nucleotides agree with TRBD1. In germline, CDR1 is SEHNR, CDR2 FQNEAQ (reference sequence). There are 14 residues in the CDR3. Germline trimming cut 5 bases from V and 0 bases from J; bases unmatched to any gene: 1. The CDR3 reads CASSRDSSNQPQHF. Written as DNA, the CDR3 is TGTGCCAGCAGCCGGGACAGTAGCAATCAGCCCCAGCATTTT.

The CDR3, as DNA: TGCGCCAGCAGTCAATCGGGGCCCGAGGAGCTGTTTTTT. Its translation is CASSQSGPEELFF. The V and J genes are TRBV23-1 and TRBJ2-2; maybe TRBD1 (5 bases). TRBV23-1 is assigned to the ORF class and has an uncertain function. Trimming shortened V by 0 bases and J by 10 bases, and 9 bases separated the two germline ends. CDR3 length: 13 amino acids.

This sequence joins TRBV6-1 and TRBJ2-5, with a tentative D call TRBD2 (6 bases). Germline loops: CDR1 MNHNS, CDR2 SASEGT. The CDR3 covers 15 residues. Deletions cut 6 bases from V and 4 bases from J, with 18 bases between. The CDR3 protein is CASSTGTSRAETQYF. The CDR3 DNA sequence: TGTGCCAGCAGCACCGGAACTAGCAGGGCAGAGACCCAGTACTTC.

Comment on this clone: A junction end diverges from the germline sequence, so it may reflect a read error. The J gene is TRBJ1-2, the V gene TRBV29-1, with 7 positions matching TRBD1. Germline-derived CDR1 and CDR2 are SQVTM and ANQGSEA. This CDR3 has 13 amino acids. CDR3 in DNA: TGCAGCGTTCAAGACAGGGTTTCGGATGGCTACACCTTC. Translating it yields CSVQDRVSDGYTF.

This chain links TRBV27 with TRBJ2-3; D not resolved. Trimming stripped 6 bases from V and 2 bases from J, with 6 bases between. The germline CDR1 and CDR2 sequences are MNHEY and SMNVEV (reference sequence). The CDR3 loop spans 12 amino acids. Written as DNA, the CDR3 is TGTGCCAGCAGGACGGTCACAGATACGCAGTATTTT. Its translation is CASRTVTDTQYF.

The rearrangement joins TRBV9 to TRBJ1-2, with D possibly being TRBD1 (5 bases). Germline V gene sequence: CDR1 SGDLS, CDR2 YYNGEE. Deletions cut 0 bases from V and 1 base from J, with 19 bases between. The CDR3 extends over 18 amino acids. CDR3 nucleotide sequence: TGTGCCAGCAGCGTAGGGGTCCTACAGGCCGATAATAACTATGGCTACACCTTC. It is translated as CASSVGVLQADNNYGYTF.

This clone was seen only a few times. J is TRBJ1-2 and V is TRBV5-4, with D possibly matching TRBD1 (5 bases). The germline gives CDR1 SGHNT, CDR2 YYREEE (reference sequence). The CDR3 loop spans 14 amino acids. V was clipped by 0 bases and J by 5 bases, with 11 bases between them. This chain's CDR3 is CASSLVGTKYGYTF. The CDR3 DNA sequence: TGTGCCAGCAGCTTGGTAGGGACCAAGTATGGCTACACCTTC.

The count of this clone is one. The chain employs TRBV5-4 and TRBJ2-7; D gene uncertain. V shed 0 bases and J shed 0 bases, with 10 bases lying between them. This CDR3 is 15 amino acids long. CDR1 SGHNT and CDR2 YYREEE come from the germline V gene (reference sequence). The CDR3 nucleotides are TGTGCCAGCAGCTTGGATGTCCGAAGCTCCTACGAGCAGTACTTC. Translating gives CASSLDVRSSYEQYF.

This clone was seen a single time. This chain uses TRBV9 with TRBJ1-6; D remains unclear. Germline V CDR1 and CDR2: SGDLS, YYNGEE. This CDR3 spans 14 amino acids. V dropped 3 bases and J dropped 6 bases, with 10 bases sitting between them. CDR3 in DNA: TGTGCCAGCAGCGGCGGACTGACTAATTCACCCCTCCACTTT. Translated, it gives CASSGGLTNSPLHF.

The chain employs TRBV4-2 and TRBJ1-6; D may be TRBD1 (5 bases). The V gene's germline CDR1 is LGHNA and CDR2 YNFKEQ. This CDR3 has 16 amino acids. Trimming took off 3 bases at V and 4 bases at J, with 13 bases between the two ends. The CDR3 nucleotides read TGTGCCAGCAGCCAGGGACGGGGATCGTATAATTCACCCCTCCACTTT. It translates to CASSQGRGSYNSPLHF.

The chain combines TRBV5-1 with TRBJ2-2, with a weak D call TRBD2 (6 bases). The V gene lost 1 base and the J gene lost 0 bases, with 19 bases spanning the gap. The CDR3 loop spans 19 amino acids. Germline loops: CDR1 SGHRS, CDR2 YFSETQ. The CDR3 DNA reads as TGCGCCAGCAGCTTGTGGGCTAGCGACCCCATTACGAACACCGGGGAGCTGTTTTTT. It is translated as CASSLWASDPITNTGELFF.

The rearrangement uses TRBV5-1 and TRBJ2-6, with D unresolved. V shed 3 bases and J shed 11 bases, with 12 bases lying between them. Germline-derived CDR1 and CDR2 are SGHRS and YFSETQ. CDR3 length: 13 amino acids. The CDR3 loop reads CASSSSGSYVLTF. CDR3 DNA: TGCGCCAGCAGCTCTAGTGGAAGTTACGTCCTGACTTTC.

The chain carries TRBV19 and TRBJ1-1, with D possibly being TRBD1 (6 bases). Trimming pared 6 bases from V and 1 base from J, leaving 12 bases between. The germline V gene has CDR1 LNHDA and CDR2 SQIVND (reference sequence). The CDR3 totals 14 residues. The CDR3 loop is CASSKGQQNTEAFF. DNA for the CDR3: TGTGCCAGTAGCAAAGGACAGCAGAACACTGAAGCTTTCTTT.

The rearrangement links TRBV7-9 to TRBJ1-5; no firm D call. The germline V gene has CDR1 SEHNR and CDR2 FQNEAQ (reference sequence). The V end lost 5 bases, the J end lost 7 bases, and 9 bases lay between the germline ends. This CDR3 has 12 amino acids. The CDR3 DNA is TGTGCCAGCAGCCTGATGGGACAGCCCCAGCATTTT. Translated: CASSLMGQPQHF.

This clone was seen more than once but under ten times. V usage is TRBV5-1 and J usage is TRBJ1-1; D is undetermined. Trimming removed 0 bases from V and 0 bases from J, with 12 bases in between. The CDR3 runs to 16 residues. The germline V gene encodes CDR1 SGHRS and CDR2 YFSETQ. CDR3 sequence (DNA): TGCGCCAGCAGCTTGGCTTGGGGAACGGTGAACACTGAAGCTTTCTTT. It encodes CASSLAWGTVNTEAFF.

This clone was counted between two and nine times. The chain links TRBV7-2 to TRBJ2-5, with unresolved D. Germline CDR1 reads SGHTA; CDR2 reads FQGNSA. Trimming shortened V by 5 bases and J by 1 base, and 5 bases separated the two germline ends. This CDR3 comprises 12 residues. In DNA, the CDR3 is TGTGCCAGCAGCCGACCCCAAGAGACCCAGTACTTC. Amino acid sequence: CASSRPQETQYF.

This clone was detected only a few times. The V call is TRBV6-5, the J call TRBJ2-7; D possibly matches TRBD1 or TRBD2 (5 bases each). Germline-derived CDR1 and CDR2 are MNHEY and SVGAGI. This CDR3 is built from 15 residues. Trimming cost V 0 bases and J 2 bases, with 11 bases left between them. CDR3 residues: CASSYSGVSTYEQYF. Here the CDR3 DNA reads TGTGCCAGCAGTTACTCGGGGGTCTCAACCTACGAGCAGTACTTC.

The chain joins TRBV7-9 to TRBJ2-5; 7 nucleotides match TRBD2. CDR1 and CDR2 from the germline V gene are SEHNR and FQNEAQ (reference sequence). This CDR3 contains 15 residues. V trimming: 4 bases; J trimming: 5 bases; junction bases outside the gene matches: 10. In nucleotides, the CDR3 is TGTGCCAGCAGCTCCGGACTAGTGAGTTGGGAGACCCAGTACTTC. Its translation is CASSSGLVSWETQYF.

J is TRBJ2-5 and V is TRBV5-1, with 8 bases aligning to TRBD2. Germline V lookup: CDR1 SGHRS, CDR2 YFSETQ. Unmatched junction bases numbered 2, after V lost 2 bases and J lost 2 bases. The CDR3 totals 14 residues. The CDR3 spells CASSFRLAQETQYF. In DNA form, the CDR3 reads TGCGCCAGCAGCTTTCGACTAGCGCAAGAGACCCAGTACTTC.

This sequence joins TRBV5-1 and TRBJ2-1; D is perhaps TRBD1 (5 bases). Germline V lookup: CDR1 SGHRS, CDR2 YFSETQ. V was clipped by 5 bases and J by 0 bases, with 9 bases between them. This CDR3 has 14 amino acids. Here the CDR3 reads CASSSTASYNEQFF. DNA for the CDR3: TGCGCCAGCAGTTCGACAGCCTCCTACAATGAGCAGTTCTTC.

The rearrangement links TRBV5-1 to TRBJ2-3; 7 bases match TRBD1. This CDR3 comprises 14 residues. J gave up 2 bases and V 4 bases, and 4 bases lay outside the gene matches. CDR1 and CDR2 (germline): SGHRS, YFSETQ. The CDR3 sequence is CASSPGTATDTQYF. DNA for the CDR3: TGCGCCAGCAGCCCGGGGACAGCCACAGATACGCAGTATTTT.

This clone was seen a handful of times. This rearrangement joins TRBV30 to TRBJ2-7; 9 bases match TRBD1. After removal of 0 bases from V and 5 bases from J, the junction contained 14 bases not matched to a gene. The CDR3 contains 17 residues. Germline V CDR1 and CDR2: GTSNPN, SVGIG (reference sequence). The CDR3 nucleotides read TGTGCCTGGAGTGTACGGGGCTTTGGGACAGGGAAGAACGAGCAGTACTTC. This gives the protein CAWSVRGFGTGKNEQYF.

The chain uses TRBV7-9 and TRBJ2-7, with 9 bases aligning to TRBD1. Per the germline V gene, CDR1 is SEHNR and CDR2 is FQNEAQ (reference sequence). Unmatched junction bases numbered 10, after V lost 5 bases and J lost 5 bases. CDR3 length equals 15 residues. In DNA form, the CDR3 reads TGTGCCAGCAGCACACCCGGGACAGGGTCCCACGAGCAGTACTTC. This sequence encodes CASSTPGTGSHEQYF.

This clone has more than one count but fewer than ten. V is TRBV5-6 and J is TRBJ1-2; D is unresolved. This CDR3 is built from 12 residues. V was shortened by 4 bases and J by 4 bases, with 8 bases between the two germline ends. CDR1 and CDR2 from the germline V gene are SGHDT and YYEEEE. In nucleotides, the CDR3 is TGTGCCAGCAGCCCCAGAGCCTATGGCTACACCTTC. Its protein product is CASSPRAYGYTF.

This clone came up a few times. V and J are TRBV18 and TRBJ2-2; D remains ambiguous. V lost 2 bases to trimming and J lost 6 bases, with 4 bases between them. Germline CDR1 reads KGHSH; CDR2 reads LQKENI. The CDR3 sequence is 12 residues long. The CDR3 reads CASSPVSGELFF. The CDR3 DNA reads TGTGCCAGCTCACCAGTGTCCGGGGAGCTGTTTTTT.

The rearrangement joins TRBV25-1 to TRBJ1-5; D is perhaps TRBD1 (6 bases). The CDR3 consists of 13 residues. Germline loops: CDR1 MGHDK, CDR2 SYGVNS. V lost 3 bases to trimming and J lost 9 bases, with 12 bases between them. The CDR3 spells CASSDRGDGPQHF. The DNA of the CDR3 is TGTGCCAGCAGTGACAGGGGCGACGGGCCCCAGCATTTT. The whole variable domain, filled in from reference TRBV25-1 and TRBJ1-5, reads EADIYQTPRYLVIGTGKKITLECSQTMGHDKMYWYQQDPGMELHLIHYSYGVNSTEKGDLSSESTVSRIRTEHFPLTLESARPSHTSQYLCASSDRGDGPQHFGDGTRLSIL.

This clone was observed a handful of times. The V call is TRBV30, the J call TRBJ1-1; 8 bases line up with TRBD1. From germline, CDR1 is GTSNPN and CDR2 SVGIG (reference sequence). The CDR3 covers 13 residues. V lost 3 bases and J lost 6; bases outside the gene matches: 6. The CDR3 reads CAWRGNRGAEAFF. The CDR3 nucleotides read TGTGCCTGGAGGGGAAACAGGGGGGCTGAAGCTTTCTTT.

V usage is TRBV7-2 and J usage is TRBJ2-1; 10 nucleotides match TRBD1. The CDR3 spans 15 residues. V was pared by 6 bases and J by 4 bases, with 6 bases of the junction left unmatched. CDR1 and CDR2 from the germline V gene are SGHTA and FQGNSA. The CDR3 protein is CASSTDRGLYNEQFF. Written as DNA, the CDR3 is TGTGCCAGCAGTACCGACAGGGGGCTTTACAATGAGCAGTTCTTC.

The CDR3 DNA follows: TGCGCCAGCAGCCAGGACCCTTTAGCGGGGACCTCTGGGGCCAACGTCCTGACTTTC. Translating it yields CASSQDPLAGTSGANVLTF. The chain links TRBV4-3 to TRBJ2-6; 8 bases fit TRBD2. Per the germline V gene, CDR1 is LGHNA and CDR2 is YSLEER. V shed 3 bases and J 0 bases; nucleotides not matched to a gene: 10. CDR3 length: 19 amino acids.